Listed here is a single T cell receptor beta chain. MiXCR, applied by TCRdb to the 5' RACE reads, yields one record per CDR3 protein. The data contain fewer than 450,000 distinct CDR3 sequences, approximately 24% of them singletons. This sample was taken from a study of T-cell memory formation after mild COVID-19. The CDR3 has 12 amino acids. Germline CDR1 reads DFQATT; CDR2 reads SNEGSKA (reference sequence). J was trimmed by 5 bases and V by 6 bases; bases with no gene match: 6. The sequence was obtained from an adult woman who had mild COVID-19 (a few samples of this study predate the infection). Cell type and time point are not known. The chain combines TRBV20-1 with TRBJ1-2, with 7 bases matching TRBD1. The specimen was PBMCs or a T cell subset sorted from them (not recorded which). The DNA of the CDR3 is TGCAGTGCACCGACAGGGTTTTATGGCTACACCTTC. Translating gives CSAPTGFYGYTF.